This entry describes one T cell receptor beta chain. What it binds is unknown. Looked up from germline, CDR1 is SQVTM and CDR2 is ANQGSEA. The CDR3 is 15 amino acids. After removal of 8 bases from V and 6 bases from J, the junction contained 12 bases not matched to a gene. The data originate from a study of regulatory T cells in long-lasting Graves disease. Overall study results and limits: Persistent Graves' patients showed reduced TCR diversity versus newly diagnosed patients. The study found persistent patients shared more public clonotypes (2,741) than new patients (just over 950).

Construction of the TCR beta libraries employed iRepertoire HTBI primers in conjunction with Arm-PCR of CDR3 regions. TCRdb reprocessed the multiplex PCR reads with MiXCR, giving one entry per CDR3 protein. Here the sample spans 350,000 to 500,000 distinct CDR3 sequences, roughly 23% being singletons. The time point was: persistent/refractory GD, antithyroid drugs over 5 years with positive TRAb. The TCR library was made from RNA that had been extracted from PBMCs in TRIzol. Xi'an, China, was home to the endocrinology department that provided patients. This receptor was obtained from a female donor with Graves disease. The V gene is TRBV29-1, the J gene TRBJ2-1; the match to TRBD1 covers 11 bases. This specimen consisted of peripheral blood mononuclear cells (PBMCs), obtained when the disease was refractory, from a patient treated with antithyroid drugs. The CDR3 sequence is CSSAVGGTGGNEQFF. The CDR3 nucleotides read TGCAGCTCCGCCGTGGGAGGGACAGGGGGCAATGAGCAGTTCTTC.